The entry below describes one T cell receptor (beta chain). The antigen is unknown. Compared with germline, one end of the junction differs, possibly owing to a read error. Using a constant-region primer together with ProtoScript II reverse transcriptase, TCR beta cDNA was made from roughly 540 ng of total RNA. Libraries for TCR beta were built through three nested multiplex PCR rounds, which together made up a slightly modified ARM-PCR procedure. TCRdb used MiXCR to reprocess the multiplex PCR reads, holding one entry per CDR3 protein. In the table there are 65,000 to 90,000 distinct CDR3 sequences, 72% of which are singletons. This sample is drawn from a study of tumor-infiltrating lymphocytes in primary liver carcinoma. The tissue used was unsorted bulk material of 20-30 mg. RNA and DNA were co-extracted from it with the AllPrep DNA/RNA mini kit. Study-level points and caveats: Only about 7.5-25% of top clones spanned all five tumor regions.

Sequenced material: liver tumor tissue from sampling region 1. Described subset: tumor region T1, superior pole. The sequence derives from a man aged 40-49 years with primary liver carcinoma and hepatitis B virus infection.

The CDR3 DNA sequence: TGTCCCATCAGTGACTCAGGGGGAAAAGGTCAGCCCCAGCATTTT. It yields the protein CPISDSGGKGQPQHF. The chain carries TRBV10-3 and TRBJ1-5; 7 nucleotides match TRBD1. CDR3 length: 15 residues. Germline V gene lookup returns CDR1 ENHRY and CDR2 SYGVKD.